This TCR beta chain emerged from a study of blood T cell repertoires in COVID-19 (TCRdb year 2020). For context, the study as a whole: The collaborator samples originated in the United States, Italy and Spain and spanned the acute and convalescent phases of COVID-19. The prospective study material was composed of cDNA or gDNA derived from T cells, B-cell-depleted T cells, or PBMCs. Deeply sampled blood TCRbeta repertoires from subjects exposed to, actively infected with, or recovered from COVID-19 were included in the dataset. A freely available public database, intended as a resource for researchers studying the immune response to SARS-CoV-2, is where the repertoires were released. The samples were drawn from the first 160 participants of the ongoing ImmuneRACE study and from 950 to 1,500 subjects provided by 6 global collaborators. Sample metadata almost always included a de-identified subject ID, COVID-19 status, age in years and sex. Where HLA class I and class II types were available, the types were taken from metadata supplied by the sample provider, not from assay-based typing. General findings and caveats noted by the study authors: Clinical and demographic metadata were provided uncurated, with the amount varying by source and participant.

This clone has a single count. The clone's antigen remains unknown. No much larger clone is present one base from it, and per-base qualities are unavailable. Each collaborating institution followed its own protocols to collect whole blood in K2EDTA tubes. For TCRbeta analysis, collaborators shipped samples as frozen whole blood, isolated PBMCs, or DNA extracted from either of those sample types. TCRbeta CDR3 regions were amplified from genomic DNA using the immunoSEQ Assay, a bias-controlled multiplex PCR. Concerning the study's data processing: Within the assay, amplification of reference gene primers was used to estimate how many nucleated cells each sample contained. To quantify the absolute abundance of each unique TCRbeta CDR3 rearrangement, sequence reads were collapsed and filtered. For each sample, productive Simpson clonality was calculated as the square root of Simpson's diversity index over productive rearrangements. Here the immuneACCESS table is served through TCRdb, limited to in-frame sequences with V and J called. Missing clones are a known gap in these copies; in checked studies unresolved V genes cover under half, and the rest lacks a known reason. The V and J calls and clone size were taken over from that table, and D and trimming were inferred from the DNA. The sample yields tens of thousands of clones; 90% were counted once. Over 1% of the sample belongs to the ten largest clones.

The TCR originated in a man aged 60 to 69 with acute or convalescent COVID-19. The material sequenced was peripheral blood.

The nucleotides read TGTGCCAGCAGCGTAGGCCCTGGGGCCCGGGAGACCCAGTACTTC. It encodes CASSVGPGARETQYF. Recombination linked TRBV9 to TRBJ2-5; the D segment could be TRBD1, given 5 matching bases. V lost 0 bases and J lost 5 bases; the stretch between them is 14 bases long. The CDR3 spans 15 residues, from the cysteine through the phenylalanine. Only CDR3 DNA remains: 45 bases, in frame from the first base. The germline V gene specifies SGDLS as CDR1 and YYNGEE as CDR2. The CDR3 plus the reference TRBV9 and TRBJ2-5 genes for the other parts give the full variable domain: DSGVTQTPKHLITATGQRVTLRCSPRSGDLSVYWYQQSLDQGLQFLIQYYNGEERAKGNILERFSAQQFPDLHSELNLSSLELGDSALYFCASSVGPGARETQYFGPGTRLLVL.